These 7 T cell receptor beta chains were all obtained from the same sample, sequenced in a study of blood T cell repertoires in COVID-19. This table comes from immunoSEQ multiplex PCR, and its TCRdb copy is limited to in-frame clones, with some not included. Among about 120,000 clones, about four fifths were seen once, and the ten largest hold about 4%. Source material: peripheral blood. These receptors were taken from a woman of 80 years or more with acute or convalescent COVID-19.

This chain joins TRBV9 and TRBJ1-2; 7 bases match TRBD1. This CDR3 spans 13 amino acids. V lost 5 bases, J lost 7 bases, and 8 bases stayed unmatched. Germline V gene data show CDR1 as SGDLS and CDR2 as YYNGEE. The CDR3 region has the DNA TGTGCCAGCAGAAGAGGGGGCTCCTCTGGCTACACCTTC. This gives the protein CASRRGGSSGYTF.

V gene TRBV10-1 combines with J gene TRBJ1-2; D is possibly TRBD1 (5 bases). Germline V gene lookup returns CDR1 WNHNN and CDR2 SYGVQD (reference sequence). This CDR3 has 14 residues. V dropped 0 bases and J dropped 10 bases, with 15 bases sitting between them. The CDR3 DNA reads TGCGCCAGCAGTGAGTCGTGGGGGGGGAAGCTCTACACCTTC. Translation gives CASSESWGGKLYTF.

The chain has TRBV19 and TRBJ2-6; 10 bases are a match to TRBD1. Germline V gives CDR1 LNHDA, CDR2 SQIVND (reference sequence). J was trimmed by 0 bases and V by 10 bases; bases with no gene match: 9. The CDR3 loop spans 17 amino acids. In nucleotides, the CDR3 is TGTGCCACCGCTGGGACAGGGGCTTACTCTGGGGCCAACGTCCTGACTTTC. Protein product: CATAGTGAYSGANVLTF.

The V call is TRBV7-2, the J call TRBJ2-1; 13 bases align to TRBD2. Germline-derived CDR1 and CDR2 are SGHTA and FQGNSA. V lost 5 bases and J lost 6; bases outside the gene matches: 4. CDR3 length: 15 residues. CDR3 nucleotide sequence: TGTGCCAGCAGCCGGGGACTAGCGGGGCCCAATGAGCAGTTCTTC. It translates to CASSRGLAGPNEQFF.

The CDR3 sequence is CASSLGQGKGPLHF. CDR3 in DNA: TGTGCCAGCTCACTAGGACAGGGAAAGGGTCCCCTCCACTTT. V is TRBV18 and J is TRBJ1-6, with TRBD1 identical over 8 bases. CDR1 KGHSH and CDR2 LQKENI come from the germline V gene. The CDR3 spans 14 residues. Losses at the gene ends were 4 bases for V and 13 bases for J; bases not matched to a gene: 9.

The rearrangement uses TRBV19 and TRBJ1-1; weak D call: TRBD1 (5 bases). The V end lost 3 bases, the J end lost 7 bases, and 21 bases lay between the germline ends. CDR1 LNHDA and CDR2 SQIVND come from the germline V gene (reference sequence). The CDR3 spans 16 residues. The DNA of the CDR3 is TGTGCCAGTAGTATGGGGAGGGGCAGCCCCCCCTTTGAAGCTTTCTTT. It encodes CASSMGRGSPPFEAFF.

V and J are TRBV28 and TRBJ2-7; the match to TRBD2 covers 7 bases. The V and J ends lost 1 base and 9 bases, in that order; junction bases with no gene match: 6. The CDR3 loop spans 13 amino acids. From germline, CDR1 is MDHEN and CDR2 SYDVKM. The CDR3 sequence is CASSLFLGRVQYF. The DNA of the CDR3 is TGTGCCAGCAGTTTATTTTTGGGGAGGGTGCAGTACTTC.